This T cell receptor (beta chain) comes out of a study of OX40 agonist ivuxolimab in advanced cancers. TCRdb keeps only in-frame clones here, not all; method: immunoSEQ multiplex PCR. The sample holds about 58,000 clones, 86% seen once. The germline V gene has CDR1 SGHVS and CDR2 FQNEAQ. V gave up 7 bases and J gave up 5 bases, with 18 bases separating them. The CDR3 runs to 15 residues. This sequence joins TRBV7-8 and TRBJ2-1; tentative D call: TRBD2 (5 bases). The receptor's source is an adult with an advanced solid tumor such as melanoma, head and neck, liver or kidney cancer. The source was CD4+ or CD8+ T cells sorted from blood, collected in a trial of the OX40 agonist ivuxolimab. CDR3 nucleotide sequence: TGTGCCAGCATGGTTGACCGGCGGGCTAACAATGAGCAGTTCTTC. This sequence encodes CASMVDRRANNEQFF.